Below are 25 T cell receptor beta chains sequenced from a single sample in a study of shared clonotypes between healthy human individuals. Libraries were prepared by immunoSEQ multiplex PCR; TCRdb keeps only in-frame clonotypes and omits some of them. The profile shows about 2.4 million clones, 80% to 95% of them singletons. The specimen sequenced was naive CD4+ T cells from PBMCs. Noted subset: CD45RA+ positively selected. All receptors derive from a man between 18 and 29 years old in good health. Some clones in this sample may be carry-over from other donors' samples.

The sample holds one count of this clone. The chain links TRBV7-2 to TRBJ2-1, with TRBD2 as a possible D gene (6 bases). Germline-derived CDR1 and CDR2 are SGHTA and FQGNSA. The CDR3 contains 15 residues. V lost 5 bases to trimming and J lost 9 bases, with 20 bases between them. The CDR3 DNA reads as TGTGCCAGCAGCATGCGGACTGGGCCCGGGGGTGAGCAGTTCTTC. Translated: CASSMRTGPGGEQFF.

V usage is TRBV4-2 and J usage is TRBJ1-1; tentative D call: TRBD1 (6 bases). This CDR3 contains 12 residues. Germline V gives CDR1 LGHNA, CDR2 YNFKEQ. V lost 5 bases and J lost 9, with 13 bases in between. As DNA, the CDR3 is TGTGCCAGCAGCGTTCAAGGGGGGCAAGCTTTCTTT. It is translated as CASSVQGGQAFF.

CDR3 in amino acids: CASSVPLAGGFADTQYF. The CDR3 coding sequence is TGCGCCAGCAGCGTCCCCCTAGCGGGAGGGTTCGCAGATACGCAGTATTTT. The chain couples TRBV5-1 to TRBJ2-3; 12 bases are shared with TRBD2. The V segment lost 4 bases and the J segment 4 bases; nucleotides outside the gene matches: 10. In germline, CDR1 is SGHRS, CDR2 YFSETQ. The CDR3 has 17 amino acids.

V is TRBV7-6 and J is TRBJ1-4; no firm D call. The V gene's germline CDR1 is SGHVS and CDR2 FNYEAQ. Trimming pared 3 bases from V and 7 bases from J, leaving 12 bases between. This CDR3 is built from 14 residues. The CDR3 sequence is CASSFLLTGEKLFF. The CDR3 DNA is TGTGCCAGCAGCTTTCTGCTGACTGGTGAAAAACTGTTTTTT.

The V and J genes are TRBV11-3 and TRBJ2-5; D not certain. The V gene lost 4 bases and the J gene lost 1 base, with 7 bases spanning the gap. Germline CDR1 is SGHNT and CDR2 is YENEEA. This CDR3 comprises 13 residues. For the CDR3, the DNA is TGTGCCAGCAGCTCCCGATTCCAAGAGACCCAGTACTTC. It encodes CASSSRFQETQYF.

V is TRBV28 and J is TRBJ1-1; TRBD1 matches 9 bases. The CDR3 sequence is 15 residues long. Germline V gene lookup returns CDR1 MDHEN and CDR2 SYDVKM. V lost 3 bases to trimming and J lost 9 bases; unmatched junction nucleotides: 11. This CDR3 reads CASSFLPGQGGKAFF. In nucleotides, the CDR3 is TGTGCCAGCAGTTTCCTACCGGGACAGGGAGGGAAAGCTTTCTTT. Looking up the rest from reference TRBV28 and TRBJ1-1 gives the full variable domain: DVKVTQSSRYLVKRTGEKVFLECVQDMDHENMFWYRQDPGLGLRLIYFSYDVKMKEKGDIPEGYSVSREKKERFSLILESASTNQTSMYLCASSFLPGQGGKAFFGQGTRLTVV.

As DNA, the CDR3 is TGTGCCATCAGAGGGGGCTTTAATTCACCCCTCCACTTT. This encodes CAIRGGFNSPLHF. This sequence joins TRBV10-3 and TRBJ1-6, with TRBD1 matching 7 bases. CDR1 is ENHRY, CDR2 SYGVKD, per germline. Trimming cost V 6 bases and J 6 bases; bases outside gene matches: 2. This CDR3 is built from 13 residues.

The chain links TRBV28 to TRBJ2-3, with 10 bases matching TRBD2. V trimming: 3 bases; J trimming: 2 bases; junction bases outside the gene matches: 5. The CDR3 has 16 residues. Per the germline V gene, CDR1 is MDHEN and CDR2 is SYDVKM. CDR3 nucleotides: TGTGCCAGCAGTTTGCCTAGCGGGAGCTTCACAGATACGCAGTATTTT. It translates to CASSLPSGSFTDTQYF.

J is TRBJ2-5 and V is TRBV30; 7 positions match TRBD1. Looked up from germline, CDR1 is GTSNPN and CDR2 is SVGIG (reference sequence). The CDR3 sequence is 15 residues long. With V trimmed by 2 bases and J by 5 bases, 11 bases remained unmatched. The CDR3 DNA is TGTGCCTGGAGTCCCCCCGGGACAGTGAGGGAGACCCAGTACTTC. This sequence encodes CAWSPPGTVRETQYF.

The chain combines TRBV4-1 with TRBJ2-5; no clear D gene. The J call may be mistaken, given a closer DNA end match to TRBJ2-7. This CDR3 contains 15 residues. Germline CDR1 and CDR2: MGHRA and YSYEKL. The CDR3 sequence: CASSQVGRLDYEQYF. Here the CDR3 DNA reads TGCGCCAGCAGCCAAGTGGGCAGGTTGGACTACGAGCAGTACTTC.

The rearrangement joins TRBV1 to TRBJ1-1; the tabulated D call, TRBD1, remains unverified against the DNA. TRBV1 is reported as a pseudogene. The CDR3 is made up of 15 amino acids. CDR3 amino acids: CTSRNTGHMNTEAFF. The DNA for the CDR3 is TGCACCAGCAGGAATACGGGACACATGAACACTGAAGCTTTCTTT.

This chain joins TRBV6-5 and TRBJ2-3, with 7 positions matching TRBD2. This CDR3 region has 15 residues. Germline loops: CDR1 MNHEY, CDR2 SVGAGI. J was trimmed by 6 bases and V by 7 bases; bases with no gene match: 13. CDR3 region: CASIPAPGLRDTQYF. CDR3 in DNA: TGTGCCAGCATCCCCGCCCCGGGACTACGGGATACGCAGTATTTT.

The J gene is TRBJ2-3, the V gene TRBV28, with D possibly matching TRBD2 (5 bases). Trimming removed 4 bases at V and 7 bases at J, with 18 bases between. Germline assignment: CDR1 MDHEN and CDR2 SYDVKM. This CDR3 is 15 amino acids long. CDR3 sequence: CASSSSPGLANTQYF. The CDR3 nucleotides read TGTGCCAGCAGTTCCTCCCCTGGCTTAGCGAATACGCAGTATTTT.

The J gene is TRBJ2-5, the V gene TRBV7-2; TRBD1 might be the D (6 bases). Looked up from germline, CDR1 is SGHTA and CDR2 is FQGNSA. V lost 6 bases to trimming and J lost 4 bases, with 18 bases between them. There are 15 residues in the CDR3. DNA of the CDR3: TGTGCCAGCAGACAAGAAGTAGGCAGGGGAGAGACCCAGTACTTC. Translation gives CASRQEVGRGETQYF. Supplemented by reference TRBV7-2 and TRBJ2-5, the full variable domain reads GAGVSQSPSNKVTEKGKDVELRCDPISGHTALYWYRQSLGQGLEFLIYFQGNSAPDKSGLPSDRFSAERTGGSVSTLTIQRTQQEDSAVYLCASRQEVGRGETQYFGPGTRLLVL.

The genes are TRBV10-3 and TRBJ1-2; no reliable D call. Trimming took 11 bases from V and 0 from J, leaving 19 bases between them. The germline V gene encodes CDR1 ENHRY and CDR2 SYGVKD. This CDR3 spans 15 amino acids. The CDR3 DNA follows: TGTGCCGCACACCCCGCAGGACGGCCTAACTATGGCTACACCTTC. It is translated as CAAHPAGRPNYGYTF.

This sequence joins TRBV5-6 and TRBJ1-1; the D is unclear. V gave up 0 bases and J gave up 3 bases, with 12 bases separating them. The CDR3 covers 15 residues. CDR1 SGHDT and CDR2 YYEEEE come from the germline V gene. CDR3 loop: CASSLAAGGHTEAFF. CDR3 bases: TGTGCCAGCAGCTTGGCGGCAGGCGGGCACACTGAAGCTTTCTTT.

The V and J genes are TRBV5-1 and TRBJ2-4; TRBD2 matches at 7 bases. The V segment lost 1 base and the J segment 9 bases; nucleotides outside the gene matches: 22. The CDR3 loop spans 19 amino acids. Germline CDR1 reads SGHRS; CDR2 reads YFSETQ. As DNA, the CDR3 is TGCGCCAGCAGCTTGAATATGGGTAGCGGGTCAGCAGCGACGGGCATTCAGTACTTC. Its translation: CASSLNMGSGSAATGIQYF.

The rearrangement links TRBV29-1 to TRBJ2-5; the D is unclear. This CDR3 has 12 amino acids. V was trimmed by 7 bases and J by 4 bases, leaving 13 bases between them. Germline-derived CDR1 and CDR2 are SQVTM and ANQGSEA. CDR3 nucleotides: TGCAGCGCCGGCCGCCTCTTAGAGACCCAGTACTTC. The encoded protein is CSAGRLLETQYF.

This clone was counted between two and nine times. V and J are TRBV4-1 and TRBJ2-1; TRBD2 matches 11 bases. The V segment lost 4 bases and the J segment 1 base; nucleotides outside the gene matches: 12. The germline gives CDR1 MGHRA, CDR2 YSYEKL. This CDR3 has 19 amino acids. The chain's CDR3 is CASSPLLAGAMFSYNEQFF. CDR3 DNA sequence: TGCGCCAGCAGCCCCCTACTAGCGGGAGCCATGTTTTCCTACAATGAGCAGTTCTTC.

This chain uses TRBV9 with TRBJ2-7; 7 nucleotides agree with TRBD1. This CDR3 has 14 residues. Germline V CDR1 and CDR2: SGDLS, YYNGEE. V trimming: 0 bases; J trimming: 3 bases; junction bases outside the gene matches: 3. This chain's CDR3 is CASSVGTGYYEQYF. The CDR3 DNA reads TGTGCCAGCAGCGTAGGGACAGGCTACTACGAGCAGTACTTC.

This rearrangement joins TRBV28 to TRBJ2-5; D is unresolved. Trimming stripped 5 bases from V and 5 bases from J, with 9 bases between. This CDR3 is built from 12 residues. From germline, CDR1 is MDHEN and CDR2 SYDVKM. The CDR3: CASSTPWETQYF. In DNA, the CDR3 is TGTGCCAGCAGTACTCCATGGGAGACCCAGTACTTC.

CDR3 in DNA: TGTGCCAGCAGCCGCACAGGGTGGAGAGAGACCCAGTACTTC. It codes for CASSRTGWRETQYF. The chain couples TRBV7-2 to TRBJ2-5; tentatively, D is TRBD1 (6 bases). Germline CDR1 reads SGHTA; CDR2 reads FQGNSA. The CDR3 runs 14 residues. Trimming pared 5 bases from V and 4 bases from J, leaving 14 bases between.

The table lists this clone with a count of one. The CDR3 here is CASSVGELAFYEQYF. The CDR3 nucleotides are TGTGCCAGCAGCGTAGGAGAACTAGCGTTCTACGAGCAGTACTTC. V gene TRBV9 combines with J gene TRBJ2-7; 7 bases map to TRBD2. J was trimmed by 3 bases and V by 0 bases; bases with no gene match: 6. The CDR3 is made up of 15 amino acids. Germline assignment: CDR1 SGDLS and CDR2 YYNGEE.

The rearrangement links TRBV4-2 to TRBJ2-5; D not certain. The DNA end is a closer match to TRBJ2-7, so the J assignment may be wrong. The CDR3 sequence is 14 residues long. Per the germline V gene, CDR1 is LGHNA and CDR2 is YNFKEQ. CDR3 DNA: TGTGCCAGCAGCCCAGGCGGCATCTCCTACGAGCAGTACTTC. Amino acid sequence: CASSPGGISYEQYF.

This sequence joins TRBV5-1 and TRBJ2-3; a weak D match, TRBD2 (6 bases). Germline CDR1 SGHRS, CDR2 YFSETQ. V was pared by 2 bases and J by 5 bases, with 21 bases between. The length of the CDR3 is 17 residues. DNA of the CDR3: TGCGCCAGCAGCTTTTCCGACCCAAGGGGCGGGATAGATACGCAGTATTTT. It yields the protein CASSFSDPRGGIDTQYF.